Listed here are 5 T cell receptor beta chains from one sample, sequenced in a study of PD-1 blockade in classical Hodgkin lymphoma. Sequencing used immunoSEQ multiplex PCR; TCRdb keeps in-frame clones, though not all of them. The profile covers tens of thousands of clones, with roughly 78% appearing a single time and 30% to 45% taken by the ten largest. Time point here: cycle 4 day 1 (C4D1), after five to seven weeks of nivolumab. Brentuximab vedotin exposure varied among the patients, all of whom had relapsed after autologous stem cell transplantation. The material was peripheral blood mononuclear cells (PBMCs), obtained before the fourth cycle of nivolumab. The receptors originated from a human donor with classical Hodgkin lymphoma.

The chain joins TRBV7-9 to TRBJ1-4, with D uncertain. V lost 5 bases, J lost 8 bases, and 6 bases lay in between. CDR1 and CDR2 from the germline V gene are SEHNR and FQNEAQ (reference sequence). The CDR3 is 11 residues long. The CDR3 protein is CASSPGEKLFF. CDR3 sequence (DNA): TGTGCCAGCAGCCCAGGCGAAAAACTGTTTTTT.

This clone was observed a few times. This chain connects TRBV11-2 to TRBJ2-7; no clear D. Per germline, CDR1 SGHAT and CDR2 FQNNGV. The CDR3 spans 14 residues. Between the trimmed V and J ends, which lost 2 bases and 1 base, there was a span of 9 bases. The CDR3 is CASSLNQNSYEQYF. CDR3 in DNA: TGTGCCAGCAGCTTAAATCAGAATTCCTACGAGCAGTACTTC.

The V call is TRBV19, the J call TRBJ2-3; D is possibly TRBD1 or TRBD2 (5 bases each). The V gene lost 7 bases and the J gene lost 0 bases, with 14 bases spanning the gap. This CDR3 region has 15 residues. Germline assignment: CDR1 LNHDA and CDR2 SQIVND (reference sequence). DNA for the CDR3: TGTGCCAGTAAAGACCGGGACCTGAGCACAGATACGCAGTATTTT. Its translation is CASKDRDLSTDTQYF.

V and J are TRBV7-2 and TRBJ2-1, with D possibly TRBD1 on 5 matching bases. In germline, CDR1 is SGHTA, CDR2 FQGNSA. The CDR3 extends over 14 amino acids. V lost 5 bases and J 1 base, leaving 9 bases between the germline ends. The CDR3 is CASSHDRSYNEQFF. The CDR3 nucleotides read TGTGCCAGCAGCCACGACAGATCCTACAATGAGCAGTTCTTC.

This clone was seen only once. CDR3 in DNA: TGTGCCAGCAGCTTGGGGACCGATTTCTACAATGAGCAGTTCTTC. Amino acid sequence: CASSLGTDFYNEQFF. The chain employs TRBV5-8 and TRBJ2-1; D not certain. In germline, CDR1 is SGHTS, CDR2 YDEGEE. V shed 0 bases and J shed 3 bases, with 10 bases lying between them. The CDR3 consists of 15 residues.